This T cell receptor beta chain emerged from a study of identical twins (dated by TCRdb to between 2015 and 2016). Looking at the study overall: TCR alpha and beta repertoires from monozygotic twins, unrelated adults of various ages and cord blood were deep-sequenced to test whether fetal clonotypes persist. Replicate twin experiments were performed at different times using different library preparation protocols to rule out contamination. What the work shows at the level of the full study, not this receptor alone: Fewer insertions were carried by abundant cord blood beta clonotypes, a similar but weaker trend appeared in young adult naive repertoires, and no such trend appeared in memory repertoires. Because the same donors could not be followed over many years, conclusions were based on cross-sectional statistical analysis. Recombination models systematically underestimated out-of-frame TCR alpha sharing in monozygotic twins but agreed with sharing between unrelated individuals. Compared with coincidental sharing between unrelated individuals, out-of-frame TCR alpha sequences shared between twins showed an excess of sequences with low generation probability. The excess sharing between twins in beta out-of-frame sequences was weaker because fewer shared sequences reduced the signal-to-noise ratio. Invariant T cells such as MAIT and iNKT could partly confound zero-insertion analyses, though diverse VJ usage argued against this for most clonotypes.

On this clonotype itself: Which antigen it targets is not known. Base qualities are not provided; no much larger clone lies one nucleotide away.

Every donor in the study was a healthy Caucasian. Three unrelated non-twin adults were additionally sequenced: a male aged 18 to 29, a male aged 50 to 60 and a female aged 50 to 60. Miltenyi CD45RO+ enrichment and human naive T-cell isolation kits were used to isolate memory (CD45RO+) and naive T cells from PBMC. V is pared back by 5 bases and J by 0 bases, with 10 bases lying between the germline termini. The germline V gene provides CDR1 SQVTM and CDR2 ANQGSEA. Reading from cysteine to phenylalanine, the CDR3 counts 13 amino acids. Just the 39-base CDR3 DNA is kept, in frame starting at base 1. Receptors were amplified or captured by 5' RACE. TCRdb names Illumina HiSeq 2000 as the instrument used. Template switching added a universal primer binding site, and the final cDNA carried a unique molecular identifier that allowed TCR cDNA molecules to be counted accurately. Specific primers in the conserved constant-segment region were used to synthesize first-strand cDNA for TCR alpha and beta chains. To control for contamination, every cDNA library was double barcoded, receiving both a SMART-Mk sample barcode and Illumina barcodes. TruSeq adapter sequences and Illumina sample barcodes were added in two successive PCR steps. TCR alpha and beta cDNA libraries were sequenced on the Illumina HiSeq platform with custom primers. The study's processing was this. MiGEC was used to process raw reads and extract unique molecular identifiers, and MiXCR was used to find CDR3 positions. Recombination models were inferred per individual with the repgenHMM and IGoR tools using an EM algorithm. Shared clonotypes were analyzed with the tcR package in R, and sharing was normalized by the product of cloneset sizes. To study raw recombination without the effects of thymic and clonal selection, out-of-frame nonproductive sequences were analyzed. TCRdb passed the public sequencing reads through fastp at Q25 and MiXCR, retaining productive beta sequences. CDR3 protein duplicates are merged, each entry listing the most common genes and DNA. TCRdb's processing, not the authors', yielded these V and J calls. The sample table records about 700,000 distinct CDR3 sequences; roughly 6% of these occur just once. The ten largest clones capture approximately 1.6% of the sample.

The chain joins TRBV29-1 to TRBJ1-1; TRBD1 is possibly the D segment (5 matching bases). This clonotype was sampled from a man in his late teens or twenties in good health. The sequencing sample was made of naive T cells sorted from blood. The sample's cell subset or site label is to be understood as: cells isolated with a human naive T-cell isolation kit. The CDR3 amino acid sequence is: CSVSTEMNTEAFF. The sequenced DNA is TGCAGCGTTTCGACAGAGATGAACACTGAAGCTTTCTTT.